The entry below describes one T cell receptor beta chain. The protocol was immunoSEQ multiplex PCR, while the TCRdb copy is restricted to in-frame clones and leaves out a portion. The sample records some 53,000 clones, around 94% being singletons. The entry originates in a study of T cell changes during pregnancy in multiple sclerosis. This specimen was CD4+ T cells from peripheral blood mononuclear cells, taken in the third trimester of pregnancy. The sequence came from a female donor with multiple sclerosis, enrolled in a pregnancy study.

For the CDR3, the DNA is TGTGCCAGCAGCTTTTCGCGGGGCGTGGGGGAGACCCAGTACTTC. It specifies CASSFSRGVGETQYF. The gene calls are TRBV7-6 and TRBJ2-5; weak D call: TRBD2 (6 bases). Germline lookup yields CDR1 SGHVS and CDR2 FNYEAQ. Trimming removed 3 bases from V and 5 bases from J, with 16 bases in between. CDR3 length: 15 amino acids.